The T cell receptor beta chain under discussion was sequenced for a study of T cells after yellow fever vaccination (dated by TCRdb to the late 2010s). Some background on the complete study: The SMART-Seq v4 Ultra Low Input RNA kit was used to prepare libraries from fractions with low cell numbers. Blood was collected at multiple timepoints before and after primary and secondary immunization, and bulk PBMC replicates and cell subsets were isolated. Two healthy male donors, one aged 18 to 29 and one aged 30 to 40 years, made up the cohort. To track T-cell clones before and after primary and booster YFV17D yellow fever vaccination, bulk TCR alpha and beta repertoires were sequenced longitudinally.

TCR cDNA was synthesized by 5'RACE template switching, through which a universal primer site and unique molecular identifiers were introduced. Priming of cDNA synthesis was performed from both the TCR alpha and TCR beta constant segments. Two PCR steps were used to amplify libraries, with sample barcodes and sequencing adapters being added in the second step. Sequencing of libraries was done on Illumina HiSeq 2500 (2x100 bp) or NovaSeq (2x150 bp). The paper's processing steps were these. Demultiplexing of reads and collapsing into UMI consensus sequences were performed with MIGEC, and V(D)J alignment was carried out with MiXCR. Using edgeR on replicate PBMC samples, clonotypes were called vaccine-responding if FDR was below 0.01 and the log2 fold change was above 5 up to day 15. Bulk clonotypes were assigned CD4 or CD8 identity according to which sequenced CD4 or CD8 repertoire held them at higher abundance. Using fastp trimming at Q25 and MiXCR clonotype assembly, TCRdb reanalyzed the public sequencing data and kept in-frame beta chains. Entries are consolidated by CDR3 protein sequence, retaining the most common genes and DNA. The V and J calls were determined by TCRdb, not by the authors. This sample has hundreds of thousands of distinct CDR3 sequences in its table, and 10% to 15% of those were observed once. The ten top clones hold 15% of the sample.

What the research found in general, with its limitations: Because the study included only two donors, the extent to which the findings can be generalized is limited. Most clones expanded after primary vaccination were re-detected after the booster (almost 98% of CD4 and approximately 89% of CD8), suggesting broad memory maintenance. The secondary T-cell response was found to be weaker but faster than the primary response, with a peak reached on day 5 rather than on day 15. A small fraction of clonotypes showed up in both the CD4 and CD8 compartments, probably as a result of convergent recombination. Computational filtering was required because FACS-sorted repertoires could contain abundant contaminating clonotypes from the bulk population.

This clonotype appeared a few times. No cognate antigen has been identified for it. Per-base quality was not reported, and no clone a single base away is much larger than it. The germline V gene (reference sequence) sets CDR1 to DFQATT and CDR2 to SNEGSKA. The CDR3 goes from the cysteine to the phenylalanine over 16 residues. Of all the DNA, just the CDR3 is kept, 48 bases in frame from base 1. Clipping removes 3 bases from V and 14 bases from J, with 19 as the unmatched junction base count. This specimen's treatment or condition label, per the study, means: live attenuated yellow fever vaccine strain. At every blood-draw timepoint, two biological replicates of bulk PBMCs were collected. PBMCs were isolated from peripheral blood using a standard Ficoll-Paque protocol. TriZol was used to extract RNA from bulk PBMCs, CD4 and CD8 fractions, and dextramer-positive and dextramer-negative fractions.

This clonotype originated in a man younger than 40 who received the YFV17D yellow fever vaccine. The chain was built from TRBV20-1 and TRBJ2-1, with 10 central nucleotides matching TRBD2. Specimen: PBMCs, collected on the day of the yellow fever booster vaccination. The DNA sequence follows: TGCAGTGCTAGTGCCCCGCTAGCGGGAGCTCCTAGGGGAGAGTTCTTC. Translated, this is CSASAPLAGAPRGEFF.